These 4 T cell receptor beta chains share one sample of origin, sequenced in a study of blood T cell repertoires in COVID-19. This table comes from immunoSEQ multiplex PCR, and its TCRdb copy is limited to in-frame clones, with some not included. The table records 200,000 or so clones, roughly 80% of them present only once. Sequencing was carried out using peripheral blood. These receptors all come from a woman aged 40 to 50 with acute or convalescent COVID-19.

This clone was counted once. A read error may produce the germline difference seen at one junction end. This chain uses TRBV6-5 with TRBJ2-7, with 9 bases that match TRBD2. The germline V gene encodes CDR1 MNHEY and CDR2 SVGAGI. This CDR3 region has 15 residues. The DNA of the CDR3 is TGTGCCAGCAGTTACATACCCCCGGGAGCTAGCGGGACGTCCTTC. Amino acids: CASSYIPPGASGTSF.

The CDR3 nucleotides are TGTGCCAGCGATAGCGGGTTATCCTCAAACGAGCAGTACTTC. Its protein product is CASDSGLSSNEQYF. The genes are TRBV9 and TRBJ2-7, with 7 bases identical to TRBD2. V gave up 7 bases and J gave up 5 bases; unmatched junction bases: 12. This CDR3 spans 14 amino acids. Germline CDR1 is SGDLS and CDR2 is YYNGEE.

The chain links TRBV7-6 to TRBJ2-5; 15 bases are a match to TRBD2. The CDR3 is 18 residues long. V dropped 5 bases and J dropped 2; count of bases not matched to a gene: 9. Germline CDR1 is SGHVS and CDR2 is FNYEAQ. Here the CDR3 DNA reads TGTGCCAGCAGCACCGGACTAGCGGGAGGGCCGGGGCAAGAGACCCAGTACTTC. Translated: CASSTGLAGGPGQETQYF.

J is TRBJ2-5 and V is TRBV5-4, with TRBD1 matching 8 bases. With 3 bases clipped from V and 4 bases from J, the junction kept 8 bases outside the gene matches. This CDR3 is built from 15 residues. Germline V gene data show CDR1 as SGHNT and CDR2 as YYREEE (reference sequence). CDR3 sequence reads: CASSSGQGRLETQYF. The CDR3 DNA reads TGTGCCAGCAGCTCCGGACAGGGTAGATTAGAGACCCAGTACTTC.